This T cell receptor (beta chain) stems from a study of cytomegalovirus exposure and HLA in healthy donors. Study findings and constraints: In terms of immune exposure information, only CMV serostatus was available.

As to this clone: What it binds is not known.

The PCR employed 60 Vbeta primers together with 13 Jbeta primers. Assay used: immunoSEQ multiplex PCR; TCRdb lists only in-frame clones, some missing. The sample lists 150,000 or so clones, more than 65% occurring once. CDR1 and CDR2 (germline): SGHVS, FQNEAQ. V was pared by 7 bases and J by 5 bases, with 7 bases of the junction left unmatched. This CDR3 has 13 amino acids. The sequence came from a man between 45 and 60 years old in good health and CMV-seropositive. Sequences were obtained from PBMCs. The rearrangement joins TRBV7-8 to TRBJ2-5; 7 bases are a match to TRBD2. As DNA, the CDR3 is TGTGCCAGCACCCTCCGACTAGCCGAGACCCAGTACTTC. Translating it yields CASTLRLAETQYF.